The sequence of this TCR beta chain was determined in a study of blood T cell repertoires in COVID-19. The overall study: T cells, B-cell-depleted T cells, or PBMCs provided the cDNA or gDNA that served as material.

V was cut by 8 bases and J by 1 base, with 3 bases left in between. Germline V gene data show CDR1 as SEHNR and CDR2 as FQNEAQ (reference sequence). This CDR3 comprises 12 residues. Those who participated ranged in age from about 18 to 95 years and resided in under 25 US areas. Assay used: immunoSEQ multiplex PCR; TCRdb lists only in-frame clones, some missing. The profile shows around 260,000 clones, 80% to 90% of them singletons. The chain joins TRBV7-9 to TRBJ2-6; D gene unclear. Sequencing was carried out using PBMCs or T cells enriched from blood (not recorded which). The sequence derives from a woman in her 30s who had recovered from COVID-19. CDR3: CASPSGANVLTF. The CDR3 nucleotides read TGTGCCAGCCCTTCTGGGGCCAACGTCCTGACTTTC.